This paragraph reports one T cell receptor beta chain. Its target is not known. This sample stems from a study of T cell responses to AZD1222 COVID-19 vaccine. For the study at large: Second doses were pooled across both intervals (about 4 or about 12 weeks). General observations from the study: The study reported that nearly half of spike-specific TCRs target unmutated variant regions. Spike-specific TCRs gained breadth and depth after people received two AZD1222 doses.

TCRdb's copy holds only in-frame clones and misses some; the assay was immunoSEQ multiplex PCR. The data hold 100,000 to 150,000 clones, with about 90% observed a single time. In germline, CDR1 is KGHDR, CDR2 SFDVKD. The CDR3 runs 14 residues. V was cut by 9 bases and J by 1 base, with 13 bases left in between. The sequence came from an adult in good health. Source: peripheral blood, taken on day 0 of AZD1222 vaccination. The genes are TRBV24-1 and TRBJ2-3, with unresolved D. CDR3 region: CATQAADGTDTQYF. For the CDR3, the DNA is TGTGCCACCCAGGCGGCCGACGGCACAGATACGCAGTATTTT.